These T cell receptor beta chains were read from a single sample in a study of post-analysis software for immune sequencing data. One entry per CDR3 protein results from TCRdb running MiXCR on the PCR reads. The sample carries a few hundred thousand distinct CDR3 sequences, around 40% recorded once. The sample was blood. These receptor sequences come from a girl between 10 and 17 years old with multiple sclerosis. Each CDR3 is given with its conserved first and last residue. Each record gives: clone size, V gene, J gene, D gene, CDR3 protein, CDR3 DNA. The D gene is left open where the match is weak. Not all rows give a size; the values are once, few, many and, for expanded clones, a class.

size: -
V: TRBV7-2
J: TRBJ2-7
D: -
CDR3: CAGSLDRGGSYEQYF
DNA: TGTGCCGGCAGCTTAGATCGTGGGGGTTCCTACGAGCAGTACTTC

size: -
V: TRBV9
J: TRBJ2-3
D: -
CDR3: CASSEWGSTSTDTQYF
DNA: TGTGCCAGCAGCGAGTGGGGGTCAACTAGCACAGATACGCAGTATTTT

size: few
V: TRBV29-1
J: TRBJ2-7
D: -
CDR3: CSVMFGGKGEQYF
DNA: TGCAGCGTGATGTTTGGGGGGAAGGGCGAGCAGTACTTC

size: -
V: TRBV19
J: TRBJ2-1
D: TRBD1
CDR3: CASSTQGVHEQFF
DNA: TGTGCCAGTAGTACTCAGGGGGTCCATGAGCAGTTCTTC

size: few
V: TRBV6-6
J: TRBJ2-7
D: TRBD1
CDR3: CASIGTAYEQYF
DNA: TGTGCCAGCATCGGGACAGCCTACGAGCAGTACTTC

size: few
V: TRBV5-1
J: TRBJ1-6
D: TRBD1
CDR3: CASSEQPGGADSPLHF
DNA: TGCGCCAGCAGCGAACAACCAGGGGGCGCAGACTCACCCCTCCACTTT

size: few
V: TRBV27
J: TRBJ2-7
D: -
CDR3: CASSYYYGETNEQYF
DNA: TGTGCCAGCAGCTACTACTACGGGGAGACGAATGAGCAGTACTTC

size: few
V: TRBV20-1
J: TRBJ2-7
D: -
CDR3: CSASDSSYEQYF
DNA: TGCAGTGCTAGTGACTCCTCCTACGAGCAGTACTTC

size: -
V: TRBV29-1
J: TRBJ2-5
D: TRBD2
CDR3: CSVRLAGTETQYF
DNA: TGCAGCGTGAGACTAGCGGGAACAGAGACCCAGTACTTC

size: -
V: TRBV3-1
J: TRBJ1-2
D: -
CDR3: CASSPFPQGGYTF
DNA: TGTGCCAGCAGCCCGTTCCCGCAGGGGGGCTACACCTTC

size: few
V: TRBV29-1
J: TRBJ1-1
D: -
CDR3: CSVERGAEAFF
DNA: TGCAGCGTTGAAAGGGGGGCTGAAGCTTTCTTT

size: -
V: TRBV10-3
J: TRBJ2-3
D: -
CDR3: CAISAAPGVRGFIGDTQYF
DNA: TGTGCCATCAGCGCGGCACCAGGAGTACGAGGGTTTATCGGAGATACGCAGTATTTT

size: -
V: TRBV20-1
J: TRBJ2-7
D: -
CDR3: CSAVEAVYEQYF
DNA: TGCAGTGCTGTGGAAGCTGTCTACGAGCAGTACTTC

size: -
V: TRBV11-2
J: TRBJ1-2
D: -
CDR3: CASGTAGAPWTNYGYTF
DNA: TGTGCCAGCGGAACTGCAGGGGCGCCCTGGACTAACTATGGCTACACCTTC